This T cell receptor beta chain was obtained from a study of neurological immune-mediated disorders. TCRdb reprocessed the 5' RACE reads with MiXCR, giving one entry per CDR3 protein. The sample records 25,000 to 30,000 distinct CDR3 sequences, less than 25% being singletons. Germline CDR1 is SGHAT and CDR2 is FQNNGV. This CDR3 has 19 residues. V was cut by 3 bases and J by 0 bases, with 21 bases left in between. The TCR was taken from a man aged 50-60 years with HTLV-1-associated myelopathy (HAM/TSP). Sequenced input: CD4+ T cells from blood. The chain uses TRBV11-2 and TRBJ1-5; tentative D call: TRBD1 (5 bases). CDR3 bases: TGTGCCAGCAGCTTGGGGTGGATTGCGGGGACCGATAGCAATCAGCCCCAGCATTTT. Its translation: CASSLGWIAGTDSNQPQHF. Combining the CDR3 with reference TRBV11-2 and TRBJ1-5 gives the whole variable domain EAGVAQSPRYKIIEKRQSVAFWCNPISGHATLYWYQQILGQGPKLLIQFQNNGVVDDSQLPKDRFSAERLKGVDSTLKIQPAKLEDSAVYLCASSLGWIAGTDSNQPQHFGDGTRLSIL.